Listed below are T cell receptor beta chains from one sample, sequenced in a study of blood T cell repertoires in COVID-19. Assay: immunoSEQ multiplex PCR; the TCRdb copy retains only in-frame clones and omits some. In the table there are hundreds of thousands of clones, around nine tenths of which are singletons. The sequencing input was PBMCs or T cells enriched from blood (not recorded which). These receptors came from a middle-aged woman who had recovered from COVID-19. Each CDR3 is given with its conserved first and last residue. Fields, in order: D gene, V gene, J gene, clone size, CDR3 DNA, CDR3 protein. A D gene is named only where the DNA matches it firmly. Expanded clones get a size class; other rows say once, few or many, or leave the size out.

D: TRBD2
V: TRBV7-2
J: TRBJ2-1
size: .
DNA: TGTGCCAGCAGCCGGACTAGCGCTAGAGGTGGCTCCTACAATGAGCAGTTCTTC
CDR3: CASSRTSARGGSYNEQFF

D: .
V: TRBV18
J: TRBJ1-2
size: .
DNA: TGTGCCAGCTCGTCCTCCGGGACTCGATCGGGCTATGGCTACACCTTC
CDR3: CASSSSGTRSGYGYTF

D: TRBD2
V: TRBV9
J: TRBJ2-1
size: .
DNA: TGTGCCAGCAGCGTAGGCCCTAGCGGATACAATGAGCAGTTCTTC
CDR3: CASSVGPSGYNEQFF

D: TRBD1
V: TRBV4-1
J: TRBJ1-5
size: .
DNA: TGCGCCAGCAGCCAGACCGCCTTCTCCGGGACAGGGGTTGTTCAGCCCCAGCATTTT
CDR3: CASSQTAFSGTGVVQPQHF

D: TRBD2
V: TRBV29-1
J: TRBJ2-1
size: .
DNA: TGCAGCGTTGAAGATCGGACTAGCGGGAGTCAGAATGAGCAGTTCTTC
CDR3: CSVEDRTSGSQNEQFF

D: TRBD2
V: TRBV6-5
J: TRBJ2-1
size: .
DNA: TGTGCCAGCAGTCGGCCGGGACTACTCAATGAGCAGTTCTTC
CDR3: CASSRPGLLNEQFF

D: .
V: TRBV7-2
J: TRBJ2-4
size: .
DNA: TGTGCCAGCAGCTTAGCCACGACAGCCCCGGGCATTCAGTACTTC
CDR3: CASSLATTAPGIQYF

D: .
V: TRBV7-2
J: TRBJ2-5
size: .
DNA: TGTGCCAGCAGCTTATCGGGAGAGCGAGAGACCCAGTACTTC
CDR3: CASSLSGERETQYF

D: TRBD2
V: TRBV27
J: TRBJ2-3
size: .
DNA: TGTGCCAGCAGCCCATACCCTCTTAGCGGGGGGAGGGATACGCAGTATTTT
CDR3: CASSPYPLSGGRDTQYF

D: TRBD1
V: TRBV4-1
J: TRBJ1-1
size: .
DNA: TGCGCCAGCAGCCAGGGACAGGGAGGGACTGAAGCTTTCTTT
CDR3: CASSQGQGGTEAFF

D: .
V: TRBV28
J: TRBJ1-2
size: .
DNA: TGTGCCAGCAGTTGGGACCGCGGAGGGTATGGCTACACCTTC
CDR3: CASSWDRGGYGYTF

D: .
V: TRBV24-1
J: TRBJ2-5
size: .
DNA: TGTGCCACCAGTCGTGGACAGACGGGCGTGGGGGAGACCCAGTACTTC
CDR3: CATSRGQTGVGETQYF

D: .
V: TRBV19
J: TRBJ2-4
size: .
DNA: TGTGCCAGTAGTATCCTTGGGGGCCTAGCCAAAAACATTCAGTACTTC
CDR3: CASSILGGLAKNIQYF

D: TRBD1
V: TRBV7-6
J: TRBJ1-2
size: .
DNA: TGTGCCAGCAGTCCGGACAGGGGAAAAGGAGGCTACACCTTC
CDR3: CASSPDRGKGGYTF

D: TRBD2
V: TRBV30
J: TRBJ2-3
size: few
DNA: TGTGGACTAGCGGGAGGGGCGCGCACAGATACGCAGTATTTT
CDR3: CGLAGGARTDTQYF

D: .
V: TRBV11-2
J: TRBJ2-2
size: .
DNA: TGTGCCAGCAGCTCGACTACCCCGAACACCGGGGAGCTGTTTTTT
CDR3: CASSSTTPNTGELFF

D: .
V: TRBV2
J: TRBJ1-5
size: .
DNA: TGTGCCAGCAAAAGGGACACCAATCAGCCCCAGCATTTT
CDR3: CASKRDTNQPQHF

D: .
V: TRBV5-1
J: TRBJ2-1
size: .
DNA: TGCGCCAGCAAGACGGATCCGGGAGCTAATGAGCAGTTCTTC
CDR3: CASKTDPGANEQFF

D: .
V: TRBV9
J: TRBJ2-7
size: .
DNA: TGTGCCAGCAGCGTAGGCGGGCTAGCGCCCTACGAGCAGTACTTC
CDR3: CASSVGGLAPYEQYF

D: TRBD2
V: TRBV4-2
J: TRBJ2-3
size: .
DNA: TGTGCCAGCAGCCAGACCGGGACTAGCGGGACCGGCACAGATACGCAGTATTTT
CDR3: CASSQTGTSGTGTDTQYF

D: .
V: TRBV12-2
J: TRBJ2-7
size: .
DNA: TGTGCAAGTCGCTTAGTCAGGGAAGGGCTAGAACCTTTCTACGAGCAGTACTTC
CDR3: CASRLVREGLEPFYEQYF

D: TRBD1
V: TRBV18
J: TRBJ1-1
size: .
DNA: TGTGCCAGCTCACCAAGGACGAGCGACAGGGCCGAAGCTTTCTTT
CDR3: CASSPRTSDRAEAFF

D: TRBD1
V: TRBV30
J: TRBJ2-3
size: .
DNA: TGTGCCTCAAACAGGGGGTTGACAGATACGCAGTATTTT
CDR3: CASNRGLTDTQYF

D: .
V: TRBV18
J: TRBJ2-1
size: .
DNA: TGTGCCAGCTCCCGACTGGCTTTCTTAGAGCAGTTCTTC
CDR3: CASSRLAFLEQFF

D: TRBD2
V: TRBV7-7
J: TRBJ2-2
size: .
DNA: TGTGCTAGCAGTAGCGGGCTGAACACCGGGGAGCTGTTTTTT
CDR3: CASSSGLNTGELFF

D: TRBD2
V: TRBV19
J: TRBJ2-3
size: .
DNA: TGTGCCAGTAGTGAAGCGGGATCTCACACAGATACGCAGTATTTT
CDR3: CASSEAGSHTDTQYF

D: .
V: TRBV5-1
J: TRBJ2-5
size: .
DNA: TGCGCCAGCAGCTCCCGGACAGATAAAGAGACCCAGTACTTC
CDR3: CASSSRTDKETQYF

D: .
V: TRBV15
J: TRBJ1-3
size: once
DNA: TGTGCCACCAGCAGCCTGAAGAGCTCTGGAAACACCATATATTTT
CDR3: CATSSLKSSGNTIYF

D: TRBD2
V: TRBV29-1
J: TRBJ2-3
size: .
DNA: TGCAGCATAGGACTAGAGCGGGAATTTCGAGCAGATACGCAGTATTTT
CDR3: CSIGLEREFRADTQYF

D: .
V: TRBV7-9
J: TRBJ2-6
size: .
DNA: TGTGCCAGCAACATCGGGGGAGCTGGGGCCAACGTCCTGACTTTC
CDR3: CASNIGGAGANVLTF

D: TRBD1
V: TRBV6-2/TRBV6-3
J: TRBJ1-2
size: .
DNA: TGTGCCAGCAGCTCTCCGACAGGGTGGTATGGCTACACCTTC
CDR3: CASSSPTGWYGYTF

D: .
V: TRBV2
J: TRBJ2-3
size: .
DNA: TGTGCCAGCAAGGAGGGAGTGGCAGATACGCAGTATTTT
CDR3: CASKEGVADTQYF

D: .
V: TRBV27
J: TRBJ2-7
size: .
DNA: TGTGCCAGCAGTTTTGGCGACGGGGTCGAGCAGTACTTC
CDR3: CASSFGDGVEQYF

D: .
V: TRBV27
J: TRBJ2-7
size: .
DNA: TGTGCCAGCAGTCCTGTAAACTCCTACGAGCAGTACTTC
CDR3: CASSPVNSYEQYF

D: .
V: TRBV18
J: TRBJ1-5
size: .
DNA: TGTGCCAGCTCACCGTCAGGGAGCAATCAGCCCCAGCATTTT
CDR3: CASSPSGSNQPQHF

D: TRBD2
V: TRBV19
J: TRBJ2-7
size: .
DNA: TGTGCCAGTAGGATCTCAGGCGGGAGCTACGAGCAGTACTTC
CDR3: CASRISGGSYEQYF